This TCR beta chain was sequenced for a study of T cell clonality in common variable immunodeficiency. General study results and limits: In common variable immunodeficiency, TCR beta chains reportedly carried fewer deletions and N-nucleotide insertions.

Sequenced by immunoSEQ multiplex PCR; TCRdb stores in-frame clones only, minus some. The sample shows more than 25,000 clones, none of them appearing just once. The J segment lost 0 bases and the V segment lost 5 bases, leaving 3 bases of the junction unmatched. The CDR3 is 14 residues long. Germline V gene sequence: CDR1 SGHRS, CDR2 YFSETQ. This clone was counted between two and nine times. Its antigen is currently unknown. The read halts 3 residues ahead of the CDR3 end, with the missing end drawn from the germline J gene. CVID meant reduced serum IgG, IgA and/or IgM plus specific antibody deficiency. Replacement immunoglobulin had been given to every CVID subject for at least one year. No CVID subject was ill or on immunomodulatory drugs when sampled.

The TCR originated in a human donor with common variable immunodeficiency. Material: peripheral blood mononuclear cells. The chain employs TRBV5-1 and TRBJ2-7, with TRBD2 matching 9 bases. The CDR3 loop is CASRPSGTSYEQYF. The CDR3 bases that were read are TGCGCCAGCAGACCTAGCGGGACCTCCTACGAG.